The sequence of this T cell receptor beta chain was determined in a study of CD8+ T cells in alopecia areata. On the study more broadly: Treatment of the treated patients consisted of oral tofacitinib, 5 to 10 mg twice daily. Study outcomes and limitations: Scalp samples also contribute reads from the resident alphabeta T cells found in normal skin.

This clone was seen a handful of times. Its cognate antigen is unknown. TCR sequencing used cDNA made by reverse transcription of extracted RNA. Profiling relied on immunoSEQ multiplex PCR, and the TCRdb table lists in-frame clones only, not all of them. The profile shows 110,000 or so clones, roughly two fifths of them singletons. Alopecia areata patients had lesional scalp punch biopsies and peripheral blood taken from them. The CDR3 loop spans 15 amino acids. Germline CDR1 reads SQVTM; CDR2 reads ANQGSEA. Trimming at V came to 2 bases and at J to 4 bases, leaving 3 bases not matched to a gene. This rearrangement joins TRBV29-1 to TRBJ2-1, with 12 bases matching TRBD2. This receptor was identified in a human donor with alopecia areata. The source material was CD4+ T cells sorted from blood. This CDR3 reads CSVESLAGGYNEQFF. In nucleotides, the CDR3 is TGCAGCGTTGAATCGCTAGCGGGAGGGTACAATGAGCAGTTCTTC.